This T cell receptor (beta chain) was documented in a study of T cells after posttransplantation cyclophosphamide. The naive gate required viable CD3+CD4+ or CD3+CD8+ cells with CCR7+CD45RA+CD45RO-CD95-CD27+CD28+ phenotype. Germline V CDR1 and CDR2: SGHRS, YFSETQ. The CDR3 consists of 16 residues. V was pared by 5 bases and J by 5 bases, with 14 bases of the junction left unmatched. Clones were sequenced by immunoSEQ multiplex PCR, and TCRdb holds only the in-frame ones, with some missing. The table lists tens of thousands of clones, roughly 90% of them singletons. The V and J genes are TRBV5-1 and TRBJ2-5; TRBD1 matches at 8 bases. The receptor was derived from a man aged 25 to 40 in good health and a related stem cell transplant donor. Sequenced sample: naive CD4+ T cells sorted from blood. The CDR3 DNA sequence: TGCGCCAGCAGAGCTGCCGGACAGGGTGGGATGGAGACCCAGTACTTC. Amino acid sequence: CASRAAGQGGMETQYF.